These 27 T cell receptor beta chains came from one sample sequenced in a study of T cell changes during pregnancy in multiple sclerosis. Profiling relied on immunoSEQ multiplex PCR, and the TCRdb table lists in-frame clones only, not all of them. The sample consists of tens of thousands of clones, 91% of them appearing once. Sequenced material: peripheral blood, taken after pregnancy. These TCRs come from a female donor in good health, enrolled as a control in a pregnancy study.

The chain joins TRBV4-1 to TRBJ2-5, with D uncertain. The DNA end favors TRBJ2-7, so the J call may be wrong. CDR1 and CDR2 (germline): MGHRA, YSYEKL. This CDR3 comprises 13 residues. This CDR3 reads CASSKSQSYEQYF. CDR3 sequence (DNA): TGCGCCAGCAGCAAGTCCCAATCCTACGAGCAGTACTTC.

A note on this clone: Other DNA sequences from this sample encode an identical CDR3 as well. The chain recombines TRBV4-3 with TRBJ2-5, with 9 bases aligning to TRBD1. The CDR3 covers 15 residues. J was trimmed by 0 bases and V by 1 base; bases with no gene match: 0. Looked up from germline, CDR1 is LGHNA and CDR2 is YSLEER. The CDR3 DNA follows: TGCGCCAGCAGCCAAGGGGACAGGGACCAAGAGACCCAGTACTTC. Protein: CASSQGDRDQETQYF.

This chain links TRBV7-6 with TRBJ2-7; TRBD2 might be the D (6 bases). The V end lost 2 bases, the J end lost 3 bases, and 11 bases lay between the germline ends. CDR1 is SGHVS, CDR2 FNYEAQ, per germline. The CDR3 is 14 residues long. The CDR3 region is CASSLSGGFYEQYF. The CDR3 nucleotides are TGTGCCAGCAGCTTATCCGGGGGATTCTACGAGCAGTACTTC. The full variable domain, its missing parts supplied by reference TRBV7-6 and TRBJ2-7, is GAGVSQSPRYKVTKRGQDVALRCDPISGHVSLYWYRQALGQGPEFLTYFNYEAQQDKSGLPNDRFSAERPEGSISTLTIQRTEQRDSAMYRCASSLSGGFYEQYFGPGTRLTVT.

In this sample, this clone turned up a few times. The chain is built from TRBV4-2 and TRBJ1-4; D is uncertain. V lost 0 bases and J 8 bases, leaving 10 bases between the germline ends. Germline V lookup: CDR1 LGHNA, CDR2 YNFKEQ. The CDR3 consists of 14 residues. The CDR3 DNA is TGTGCCAGCAGCCAAGAGGAGGGTTGGGAAAAACTGTTTTTT. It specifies CASSQEEGWEKLFF.

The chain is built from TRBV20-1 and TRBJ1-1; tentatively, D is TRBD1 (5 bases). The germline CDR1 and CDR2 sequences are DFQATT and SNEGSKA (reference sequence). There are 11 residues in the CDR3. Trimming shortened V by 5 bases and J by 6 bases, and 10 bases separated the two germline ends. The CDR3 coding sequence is TGCAGTGCTCGCGGGGCCGCTGAAGCTTTCTTT. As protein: CSARGAAEAFF.

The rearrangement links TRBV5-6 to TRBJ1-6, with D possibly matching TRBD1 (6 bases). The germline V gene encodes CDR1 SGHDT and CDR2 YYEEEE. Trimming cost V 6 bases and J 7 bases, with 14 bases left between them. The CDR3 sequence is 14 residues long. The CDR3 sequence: CASNQGWGNSPLHF. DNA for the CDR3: TGTGCCAGCAACCAGGGGTGGGGGAATTCACCCCTCCACTTT.

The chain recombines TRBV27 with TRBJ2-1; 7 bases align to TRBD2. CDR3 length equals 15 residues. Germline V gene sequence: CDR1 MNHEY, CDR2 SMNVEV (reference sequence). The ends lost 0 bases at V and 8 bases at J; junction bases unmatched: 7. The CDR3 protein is CASSLSRGGIDEQFF. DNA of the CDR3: TGTGCCAGCAGTTTATCTCGGGGAGGGATCGATGAGCAGTTCTTC.

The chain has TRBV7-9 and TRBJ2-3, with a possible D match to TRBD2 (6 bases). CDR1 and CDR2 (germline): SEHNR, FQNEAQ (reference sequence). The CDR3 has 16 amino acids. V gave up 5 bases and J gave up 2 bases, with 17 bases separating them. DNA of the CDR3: TGTGCCAGCAGCCTAGATGGGGGACTTACCACAGATACGCAGTATTTT. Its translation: CASSLDGGLTTDTQYF. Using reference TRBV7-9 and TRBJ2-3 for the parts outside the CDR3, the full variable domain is DTGVSQNPRHKITKRGQNVTFRCDPISEHNRLYWYRQTLGQGPEFLTYFQNEAQLEKSRLLSDRFSAERPKGSFSTLEIQRTEQGDSAMYLCASSLDGGLTTDTQYFGPGTRLTVL.

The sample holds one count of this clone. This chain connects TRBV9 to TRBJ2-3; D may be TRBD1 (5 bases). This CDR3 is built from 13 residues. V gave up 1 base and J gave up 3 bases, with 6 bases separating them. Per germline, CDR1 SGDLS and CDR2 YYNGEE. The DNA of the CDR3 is TGTGCCAGCAGCGTACAGGGAACAGATACGCAGTATTTT. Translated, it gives CASSVQGTDTQYF. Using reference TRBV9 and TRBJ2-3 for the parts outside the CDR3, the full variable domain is DSGVTQTPKHLITATGQRVTLRCSPRSGDLSVYWYQQSLDQGLQFLIQYYNGEERAKGNILERFSAQQFPDLHSELNLSSLELGDSALYFCASSVQGTDTQYFGPGTRLTVL.

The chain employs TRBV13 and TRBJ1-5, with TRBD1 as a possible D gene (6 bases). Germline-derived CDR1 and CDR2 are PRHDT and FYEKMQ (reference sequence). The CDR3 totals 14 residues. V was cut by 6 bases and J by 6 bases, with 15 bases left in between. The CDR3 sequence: CASSERGGGQPQHF. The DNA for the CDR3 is TGTGCCAGCAGTGAAAGGGGGGGAGGTCAGCCCCAGCATTTT.

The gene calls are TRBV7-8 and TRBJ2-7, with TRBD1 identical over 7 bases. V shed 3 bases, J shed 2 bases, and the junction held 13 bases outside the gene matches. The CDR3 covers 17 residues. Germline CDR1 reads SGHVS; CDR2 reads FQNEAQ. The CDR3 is CASSFPEGEGATYEQYF. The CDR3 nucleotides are TGTGCCAGCAGCTTCCCTGAGGGAGAGGGGGCCACCTACGAGCAGTACTTC. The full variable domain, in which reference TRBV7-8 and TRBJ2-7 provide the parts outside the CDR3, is GAGVSQSPRYKVAKRGQDVALRCDPISGHVSLFWYQQALGQGPEFLTYFQNEAQLDKSGLPSDRFFAERPEGSVSTLKIQRTQQEDSAVYLCASSFPEGEGATYEQYFGPGTRLTVT.

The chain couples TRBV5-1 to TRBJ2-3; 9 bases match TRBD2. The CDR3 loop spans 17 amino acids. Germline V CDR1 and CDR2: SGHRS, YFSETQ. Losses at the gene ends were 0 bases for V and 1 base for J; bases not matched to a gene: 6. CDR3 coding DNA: TGCGCCAGCAGCTTGGGCCCAGCGGGGGGCCGCACAGATACGCAGTATTTT. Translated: CASSLGPAGGRTDTQYF.

CDR3 loop: CASSRSPTSGGAVGTGELFF. The CDR3 coding sequence is TGCGCCAGCAGCCGGTCCCCAACTAGCGGGGGGGCAGTTGGCACCGGGGAGCTGTTTTTT. The chain joins TRBV4-1 to TRBJ2-2; TRBD2 matches at 13 bases. Looked up from germline, CDR1 is MGHRA and CDR2 is YSYEKL. This CDR3 is 20 amino acids long. V shed 4 bases and J 4 bases; nucleotides not matched to a gene: 15.

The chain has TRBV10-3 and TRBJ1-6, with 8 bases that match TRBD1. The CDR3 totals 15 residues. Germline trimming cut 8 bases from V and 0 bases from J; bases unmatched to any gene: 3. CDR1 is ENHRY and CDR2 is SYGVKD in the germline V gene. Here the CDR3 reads CAIGDRSSYNSPLHF. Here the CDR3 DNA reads TGTGCCATCGGGGACAGGAGCTCCTATAATTCACCCCTCCACTTT.

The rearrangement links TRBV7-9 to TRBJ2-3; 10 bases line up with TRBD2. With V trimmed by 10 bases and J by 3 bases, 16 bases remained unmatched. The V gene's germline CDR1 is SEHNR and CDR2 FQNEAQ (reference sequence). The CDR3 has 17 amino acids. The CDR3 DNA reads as TGTGCCACCCACTCAGCGGGGGGGATTCTGAGGACAGATACGCAGTATTTT. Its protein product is CATHSAGGILRTDTQYF.

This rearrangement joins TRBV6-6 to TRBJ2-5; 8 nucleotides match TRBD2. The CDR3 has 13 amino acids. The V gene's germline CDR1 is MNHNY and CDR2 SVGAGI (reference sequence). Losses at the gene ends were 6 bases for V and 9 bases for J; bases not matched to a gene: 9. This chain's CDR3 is CASSLGGAKPQYF. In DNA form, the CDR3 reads TGTGCCAGCAGCCTCGGGGGGGCGAAACCCCAGTACTTC.

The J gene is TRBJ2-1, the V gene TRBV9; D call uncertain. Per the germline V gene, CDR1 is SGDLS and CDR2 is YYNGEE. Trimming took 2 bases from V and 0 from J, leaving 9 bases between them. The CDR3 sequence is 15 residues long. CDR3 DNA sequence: TGTGCCAGCAGCGTTTCCCCCAGCTCCTACAATGAGCAGTTCTTC. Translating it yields CASSVSPSSYNEQFF. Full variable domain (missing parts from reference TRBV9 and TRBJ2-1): DSGVTQTPKHLITATGQRVTLRCSPRSGDLSVYWYQQSLDQGLQFLIQYYNGEERAKGNILERFSAQQFPDLHSELNLSSLELGDSALYFCASSVSPSSYNEQFFGPGTRLTVL.

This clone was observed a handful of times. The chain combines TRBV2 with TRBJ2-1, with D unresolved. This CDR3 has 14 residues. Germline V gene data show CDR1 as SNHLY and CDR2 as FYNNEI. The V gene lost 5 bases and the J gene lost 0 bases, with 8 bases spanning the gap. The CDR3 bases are TGTGCCAGCAGTCGACAAGGCTCCTACAATGAGCAGTTCTTC. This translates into CASSRQGSYNEQFF. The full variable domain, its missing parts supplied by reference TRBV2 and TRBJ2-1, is EPEVTQTPSHQVTQMGQEVILRCVPISNHLYFYWYRQILGQKVEFLVSFYNNEISEKSEIFDDQFSVERPDGSNFTLKIRSTKLEDSAMYFCASSRQGSYNEQFFGPGTRLTVL.

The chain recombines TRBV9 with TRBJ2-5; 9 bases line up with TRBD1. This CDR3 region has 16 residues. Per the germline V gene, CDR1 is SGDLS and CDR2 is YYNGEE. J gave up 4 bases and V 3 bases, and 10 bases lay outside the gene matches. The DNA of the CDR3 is TGTGCCAGCAGCGCCTCCACAGGGGGCCAGAGAGAGACCCAGTACTTC. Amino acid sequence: CASSASTGGQRETQYF.

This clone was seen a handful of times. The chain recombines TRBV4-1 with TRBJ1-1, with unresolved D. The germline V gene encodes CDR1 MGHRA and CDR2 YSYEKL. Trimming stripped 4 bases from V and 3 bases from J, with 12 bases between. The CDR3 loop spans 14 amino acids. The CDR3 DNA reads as TGCGCCAGCAGCCCCTATCGCGAGGACACTGAAGCTTTCTTT. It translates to CASSPYREDTEAFF.

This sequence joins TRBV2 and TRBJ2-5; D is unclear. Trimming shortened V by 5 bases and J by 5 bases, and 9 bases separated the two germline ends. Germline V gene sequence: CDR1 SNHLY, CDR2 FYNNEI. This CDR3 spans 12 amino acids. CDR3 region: CASSRQRETQYF. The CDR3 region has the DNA TGTGCCAGCAGTCGACAAAGGGAGACCCAGTACTTC.

The CDR3 reads CASSPLTGSEQFF. CDR3 coding DNA: TGTGCCAGCAGCCCGCTCACAGGTTCTGAGCAGTTCTTC. The chain combines TRBV7-9 with TRBJ2-1, with D maybe TRBD1 (5 bases). Germline values: CDR1 SEHNR, CDR2 FQNEAQ (reference sequence). The length of the CDR3 is 13 residues. V lost 5 bases and J lost 9, with 14 bases in between.

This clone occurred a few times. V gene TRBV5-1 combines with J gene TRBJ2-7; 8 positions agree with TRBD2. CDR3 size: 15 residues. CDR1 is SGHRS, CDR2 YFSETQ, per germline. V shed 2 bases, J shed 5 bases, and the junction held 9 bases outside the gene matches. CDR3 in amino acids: CASSLGRGATDEQYF. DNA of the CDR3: TGCGCCAGCAGCTTAGGGCGGGGGGCCACGGACGAGCAGTACTTC.

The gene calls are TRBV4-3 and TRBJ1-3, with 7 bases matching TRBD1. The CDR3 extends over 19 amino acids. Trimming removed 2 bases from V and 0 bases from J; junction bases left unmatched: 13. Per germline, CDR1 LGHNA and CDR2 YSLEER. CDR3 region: CASSQRTPGQRTSGNTIYF. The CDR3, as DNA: TGCGCCAGCAGCCAAAGAACCCCGGGACAGAGAACCTCTGGAAACACCATATATTTT.

CDR3 in DNA: TGTGCCAGCAGCTTAGAGGGCAGGGCGGTCACAGATACGCAGTATTTT. The encoded protein is CASSLEGRAVTDTQYF. The chain couples TRBV11-2 to TRBJ2-3, with D perhaps matching TRBD1 (5 bases). The CDR3 loop spans 16 amino acids. Germline V CDR1 and CDR2: SGHAT, FQNNGV. The V and J ends lost 0 bases and 2 bases respectively, with 12 bases between them.

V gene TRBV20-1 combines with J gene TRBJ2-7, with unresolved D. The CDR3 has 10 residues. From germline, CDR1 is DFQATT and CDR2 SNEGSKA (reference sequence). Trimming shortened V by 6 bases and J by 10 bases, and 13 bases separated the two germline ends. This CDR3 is CSALGPRQYF. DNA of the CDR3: TGCAGTGCCCTTGGCCCACGTCAGTACTTC.

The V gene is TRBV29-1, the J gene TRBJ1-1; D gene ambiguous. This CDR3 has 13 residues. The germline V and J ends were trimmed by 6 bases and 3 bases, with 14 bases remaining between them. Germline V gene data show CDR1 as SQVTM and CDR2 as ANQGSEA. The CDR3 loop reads CSVEAVVDTEAFF. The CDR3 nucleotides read TGCAGCGTAGAGGCCGTAGTCGACACTGAAGCTTTCTTT.